These 9 T cell receptor beta chains originate from one sample sequenced in a study of tumor T cells in aggressive B-cell lymphoma. Here immunoSEQ multiplex PCR was the method, and the copy in TCRdb shows in-frame clones only, minus some. Here the sample spans under 10,000 clones, approximately 82% being singletons. Material for sequencing was tumor tissue. These receptors originate from an adult with diffuse large B cell lymphoma.

Notes on this clone: Its ends do not fully match the called genes, so a read error is possible. V gene TRBV27 combines with J gene TRBJ2-5, with 11 nucleotides matching TRBD2. The CDR3 consists of 16 residues. Germline V gene data show CDR1 as MNHEY and CDR2 as SMNVEV (reference sequence). This CDR3 is CASNTMVAGGPEAQYF. The DNA of the CDR3 is TGTGCCAGCAATACGATGGTAGCGGGAGGGCCAGAGGCCCAGTACTTC.

The CDR3 region is CAWEQGANTGELFF. The DNA of the CDR3 is TGTGCCTGGGAACAGGGGGCGAACACCGGGGAGCTGTTTTTT. The chain is built from TRBV30 and TRBJ2-2, with 8 bases fitting TRBD1. The germline CDR1 and CDR2 sequences are GTSNPN and SVGIG (reference sequence). The CDR3 runs to 14 residues. V was clipped by 5 bases and J by 0 bases; unmatched bases: 2.

The rearrangement links TRBV29-1 to TRBJ2-3; 8 bases align to TRBD1. Germline V gene data show CDR1 as SQVTM and CDR2 as ANQGSEA. The CDR3 contains 12 residues. V lost 6 bases and J lost 5; bases outside the gene matches: 4. DNA for the CDR3: TGCAGCGTCGGGACAGGCTTAGATACGCAGTATTTT. This translates into CSVGTGLDTQYF.

The chain employs TRBV6-5 and TRBJ1-1, with 8 positions matching TRBD1. The junction had 10 bases not matched to a gene; V was cut back by 6 bases and J by 4 bases. From germline, CDR1 is MNHEY and CDR2 SVGAGI. The CDR3 runs to 15 residues. The CDR3 region is CASRKGQVLITEAFF. As DNA, the CDR3 is TGTGCCAGCAGGAAGGGACAGGTTTTGATCACTGAAGCTTTCTTT.

The V call is TRBV7-9, the J call TRBJ2-2; 10 bases line up with TRBD2. J was trimmed by 1 base and V by 5 bases; bases with no gene match: 7. The CDR3 covers 17 residues. Germline CDR1 SEHNR, CDR2 FQNEAQ (reference sequence). In DNA form, the CDR3 reads TGTGCCAGCAGCCGCACCCGGACTAGCGGGAACACCGGGGAGCTGTTTTTT. Translating gives CASSRTRTSGNTGELFF.

Note on this clone: The same CDR3 can be traced to other DNA sequences in this sample. The gene calls are TRBV29-1 and TRBJ1-1; D not resolved. V gave up 7 bases and J gave up 0 bases, with 15 bases separating them. From germline, CDR1 is SQVTM and CDR2 ANQGSEA. This CDR3 is 14 amino acids long. In DNA form, the CDR3 reads TGCAGCGCCGTGCGAGGTTACATGAACACTGAAGCTTTCTTT. Translating it yields CSAVRGYMNTEAFF.

V and J are TRBV30 and TRBJ2-2, with D possibly being TRBD2 (6 bases). Germline CDR1 reads GTSNPN; CDR2 reads SVGIG (reference sequence). Trimming left V 1 base short and J 3 bases short, with 9 bases between. The CDR3 contains 14 residues. The CDR3 bases are TGTGCCTGGAGTGGGGACTTTGACACCGGGGAGCTGTTTTTT. The encoded protein is CAWSGDFDTGELFF.

For this clone: A junction boundary mismatches the germline segment, possibly from a read error. J is TRBJ2-5 and V is TRBV28; tentatively, D is TRBD2 (5 bases). The V gene's germline CDR1 is MDHEN and CDR2 SYDVKM. CDR3 length: 12 amino acids. The CDR3 sequence: CASSRETTSPHF. The CDR3, as DNA: TGTGCCAGCAGCCGGGAAACCACCAGTCCGCACTTC.

This clone was observed a few times. The chain employs TRBV5-1 and TRBJ2-5, with a possible D match to TRBD1 (6 bases). CDR3 length equals 14 residues. V was pared by 2 bases and J by 5 bases, with 13 bases between. Per the germline V gene, CDR1 is SGHRS and CDR2 is YFSETQ. CDR3 sequence reads: CASSLQGGSETQYF. The DNA for the CDR3 is TGCGCCAGCAGCTTACAGGGCGGCTCGGAGACCCAGTACTTC.